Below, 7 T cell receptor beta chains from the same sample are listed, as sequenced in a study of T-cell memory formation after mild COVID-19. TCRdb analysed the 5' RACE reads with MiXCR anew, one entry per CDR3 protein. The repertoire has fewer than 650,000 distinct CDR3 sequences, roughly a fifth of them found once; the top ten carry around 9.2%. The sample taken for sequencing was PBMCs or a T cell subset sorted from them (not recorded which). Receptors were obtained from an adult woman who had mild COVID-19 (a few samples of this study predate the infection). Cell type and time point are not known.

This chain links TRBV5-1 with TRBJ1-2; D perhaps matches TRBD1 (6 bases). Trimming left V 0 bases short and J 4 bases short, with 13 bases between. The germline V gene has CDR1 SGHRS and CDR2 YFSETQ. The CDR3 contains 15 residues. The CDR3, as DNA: TGCGCCAGCAGCTTGGTGGACAGATTAGGCTATGGCTACACCTTC. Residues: CASSLVDRLGYGYTF.

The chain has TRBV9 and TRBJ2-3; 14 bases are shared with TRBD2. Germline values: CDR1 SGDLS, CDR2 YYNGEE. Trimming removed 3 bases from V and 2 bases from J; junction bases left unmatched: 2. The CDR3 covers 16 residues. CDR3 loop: CASSAGLAGVTDTQYF. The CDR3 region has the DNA TGTGCCAGCAGCGCGGGACTAGCGGGGGTCACAGATACGCAGTATTTT.

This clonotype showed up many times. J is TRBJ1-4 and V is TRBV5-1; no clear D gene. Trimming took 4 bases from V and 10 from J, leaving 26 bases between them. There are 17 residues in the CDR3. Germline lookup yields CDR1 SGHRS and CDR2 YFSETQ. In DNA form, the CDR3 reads TGCGCCAGCAGCCCGTATGATCCTGCCCAGACCGGGTCAAAACTGTTTTTT. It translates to CASSPYDPAQTGSKLFF.

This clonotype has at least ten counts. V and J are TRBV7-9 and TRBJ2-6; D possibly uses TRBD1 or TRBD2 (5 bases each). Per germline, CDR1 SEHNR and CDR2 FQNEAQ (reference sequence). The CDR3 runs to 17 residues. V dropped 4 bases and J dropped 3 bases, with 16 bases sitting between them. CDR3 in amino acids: CASSYYAGTSGANVLTF. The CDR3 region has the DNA TGTGCCAGCAGCTATTATGCCGGGACGAGTGGGGCCAACGTCCTGACTTTC.

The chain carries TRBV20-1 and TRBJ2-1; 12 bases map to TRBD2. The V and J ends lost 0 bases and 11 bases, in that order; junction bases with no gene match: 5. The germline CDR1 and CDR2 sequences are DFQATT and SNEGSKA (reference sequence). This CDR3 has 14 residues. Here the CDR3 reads CSARDGGLAGQQFF. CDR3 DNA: TGCAGTGCTAGAGATGGGGGACTAGCGGGTCAGCAGTTCTTC.

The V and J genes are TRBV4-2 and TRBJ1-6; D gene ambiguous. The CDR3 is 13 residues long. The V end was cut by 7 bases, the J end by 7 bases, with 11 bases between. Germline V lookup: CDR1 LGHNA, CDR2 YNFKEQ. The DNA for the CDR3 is TGTGCCAGCATGGCACAGAAGAATTCACCCCTCCACTTT. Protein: CASMAQKNSPLHF.

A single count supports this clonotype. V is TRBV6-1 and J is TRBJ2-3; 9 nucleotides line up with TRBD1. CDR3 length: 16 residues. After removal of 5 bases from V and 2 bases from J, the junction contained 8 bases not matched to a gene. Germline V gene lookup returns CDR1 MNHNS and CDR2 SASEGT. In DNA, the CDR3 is TGTGCCAGCAGTACCCGGGACAGGGTAATCACAGATACGCAGTATTTT. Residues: CASSTRDRVITDTQYF.